This entry features one T cell receptor beta chain sequence. The target antigen is unknown. These data originate in a study of graft-versus-host responses after intestinal transplantation. Study summary: Multivisceral, liver-intestinal, or isolated intestinal transplants were given to recipients. Induction with anti-thymocyte globulin, then tacrolimus and steroids for about 3 years, was given to all recipients. Study outcomes and limitations: Peak levels of circulating GvH clones tracked with early post-transplant HvG declines.

Between the trimmed V and J ends, which lost 1 base and 7 bases, there was a span of 8 bases. This CDR3 contains 12 residues. The germline V gene has CDR1 SGHTA and CDR2 FQGNSA. Produced via immunoSEQ multiplex PCR; TCRdb's table is partial and in-frame only. This table has some 69,000 clones, roughly 92% appearing once. The sequence was obtained from a human patient who received an intestinal transplant, so some T cells may come from the graft donor. The sample in question was bone marrow, obtained 734 days after intestinal transplantation. J is TRBJ2-7 and V is TRBV7-2; D remains ambiguous. The CDR3 spells CASSLEEFEQYF. CDR3 bases: TGTGCCAGCAGCTTAGAGGAGTTTGAGCAGTACTTC. Complete variable domain (other parts from reference TRBV7-2 and TRBJ2-7): GAGVSQSPSNKVTEKGKDVELRCDPISGHTALYWYRQSLGQGLEFLIYFQGNSAPDKSGLPSDRFSAERTGGSVSTLTIQRTQQEDSAVYLCASSLEEFEQYFGPGTRLTVT.